This TCR beta chain was identified in a study of cytomegalovirus exposure and HLA in healthy donors. V was trimmed by 0 bases and J by 4 bases, leaving 19 bases between them. The CDR3 consists of 18 residues. Germline assignment: CDR1 MGHRA and CDR2 YSYEKL. Study-wide findings and caveats: By HLA locus, TCR association rates varied in a later analysis, with DRB1 showing the most and HLA-C the fewest.

In regard to this clone: Its antigen is as yet unknown.

The PCR was carried out with 60 Vbeta primers and 13 Jbeta primers. TCRdb's table, derived via immunoSEQ multiplex PCR, lists solely in-frame clones and lacks some. The data contain about 180,000 clones, 80% to 90% of them seen just once; the ten biggest clones take up 4.8%. This receptor was obtained from a girl between 5 and 17 years old in good health and CMV-seropositive. The genes are TRBV4-1 and TRBJ2-1; D remains ambiguous. Material for sequencing was PBMCs. The DNA of the CDR3 is TGCGCCAGCAGCCAAGATAATCTCCAGGCTAATTCATACAATGAGCAGTTCTTC. Amino acids: CASSQDNLQANSYNEQFF.